The 28 T cell receptor beta chains in this list originate from one sample, sequenced in a study of beta chain features in type 1 diabetes. The sequenced template was cDNA made from the entire isolated RNA. Profiling relied on immunoSEQ multiplex PCR, and the TCRdb table lists in-frame clones only, not all of them. The sample holds about 410,000 clones; 14% are singletons and the top ten take less than 0.04%. Source material: naive CD4+ T cells from blood. The receptors shown here come from a man under 40 in good health.

This clone has a count of ten or more. V is TRBV29-1 and J is TRBJ2-1; D not resolved. V gave up 5 bases and J gave up 9 bases, with 11 bases separating them. The CDR3 runs 11 residues. CDR1 SQVTM and CDR2 ANQGSEA come from the germline V gene. The CDR3 loop is CSVYRTREQFF. CDR3 nucleotides: TGCAGCGTTTATAGAACCCGTGAGCAGTTCTTC.

The chain uses TRBV9 and TRBJ2-5; no definite D call. V shed 0 bases and J shed 5 bases, with 11 bases lying between them. This CDR3 is built from 14 residues. CDR1 and CDR2 (germline): SGDLS, YYNGEE. CDR3 residues: CASSVALGWETQYF. CDR3 DNA sequence: TGTGCCAGCAGCGTAGCTCTGGGGTGGGAGACCCAGTACTTC.

This clone turned up a few times. The gene calls are TRBV30 and TRBJ1-4, with D possibly matching TRBD1 (6 bases). V was clipped by 2 bases and J by 2 bases, with 9 bases between them. Per germline, CDR1 GTSNPN and CDR2 SVGIG (reference sequence). The CDR3 covers 14 residues. The CDR3 nucleotides are TGTGCCTGGAGTCGGACAGCTACTAATGAAAAACTGTTTTTT. Translating it yields CAWSRTATNEKLFF.

J is TRBJ1-5 and V is TRBV30, with 11 bases that match TRBD1. CDR3 size: 14 residues. Trimming cost V 5 bases and J 2 bases; bases outside gene matches: 2. Germline CDR1 and CDR2: GTSNPN and SVGIG (reference sequence). The DNA of the CDR3 is TGTGCCTGGGGACAGGGGGCTGGCAATCAGCCCCAGCATTTT. Translated: CAWGQGAGNQPQHF.

This rearrangement joins TRBV7-2 to TRBJ1-1, with 7 bases identical to TRBD1. With V trimmed by 5 bases and J by 3 bases, 6 bases remained unmatched. The V gene's germline CDR1 is SGHTA and CDR2 FQGNSA. The length of the CDR3 is 14 residues. The CDR3 loop is CASSTPDRHTEAFF. The CDR3 bases are TGTGCCAGCAGCACCCCGGACAGGCACACTGAAGCTTTCTTT.

In nucleotides, the CDR3 is TGTGCCAGTACCCCAATAGCGGGGGCGGAGCAGTTCTTC. Protein sequence: CASTPIAGAEQFF. The rearrangement uses TRBV19 and TRBJ2-1; 9 bases are shared with TRBD2. Germline V lookup: CDR1 LNHDA, CDR2 SQIVND (reference sequence). This CDR3 spans 13 amino acids. With 7 bases clipped from V and 10 bases from J, the junction kept 8 bases outside the gene matches.

This clone showed up just a few times. The J gene is TRBJ2-1, the V gene TRBV9; 11 nucleotides align to TRBD2. This CDR3 region has 16 residues. V trimming: 3 bases; J trimming: 3 bases; junction bases outside the gene matches: 5. Germline V lookup: CDR1 SGDLS, CDR2 YYNGEE. This CDR3 reads CASSDSSGGNYNEQFF. In nucleotides, the CDR3 is TGTGCCAGCAGCGACTCTAGCGGGGGGAACTACAATGAGCAGTTCTTC.

This chain links TRBV29-1 with TRBJ2-3; D is uncertain. Trimming took 8 bases from V and 2 from J, leaving 11 bases between them. Germline V gene data show CDR1 as SQVTM and CDR2 as ANQGSEA. The CDR3 totals 12 residues. CDR3 region: CSLWSYTDTQYF. The CDR3 DNA is TGCAGCCTTTGGTCGTACACAGATACGCAGTATTTT.

The gene calls are TRBV29-1 and TRBJ2-5, with 7 bases fitting TRBD1. Judging by the DNA end, TRBJ2-7 fits better; the J call may be wrong. The CDR3 is 13 amino acids. Germline-derived CDR1 and CDR2 are SQVTM and ANQGSEA. The CDR3 sequence is CSASGTVPYEQYF. The CDR3 nucleotides read TGCAGCGCCTCCGGGACAGTCCCCTACGAGCAGTACTTC.

In nucleotides, the CDR3 is TGCGCCAGCAGCCCAGGTGGACTGTCGCAGTATTTT. It codes for CASSPGGLSQYF. The chain uses TRBV5-1 and TRBJ2-3, with D possibly being TRBD2 (5 bases). The CDR3 loop spans 12 amino acids. Germline values: CDR1 SGHRS, CDR2 YFSETQ. Between the trimmed V and J ends, which lost 4 bases and 10 bases, there was a span of 13 bases.

This clone showed up many times. V is TRBV7-9 and J is TRBJ2-7; tentatively, D is TRBD1 (5 bases). V was pared by 4 bases and J by 4 bases, with 8 bases between. Germline values: CDR1 SEHNR, CDR2 FQNEAQ (reference sequence). The length of the CDR3 is 12 residues. The CDR3 DNA follows: TGTGCCAGCAGCTCCAGGGTTTACGAGCAGTACGTC. Its protein product is CASSSRVYEQYV.

This chain uses TRBV6-5 with TRBJ2-7; 9 bases are shared with TRBD2. The V gene end was trimmed by 5 bases and the J gene end by 4 bases; junction bases not matched to a gene: 6. The CDR3 is 14 residues long. From germline, CDR1 is MNHEY and CDR2 SVGAGI. CDR3 bases: TGTGCCAGCAGTGCGACGGGACTAGCTTACGAGCAGTACGTC. Translating it yields CASSATGLAYEQYV.

This sequence joins TRBV9 and TRBJ2-1; D is unclear. Germline loops: CDR1 SGDLS, CDR2 YYNGEE. The CDR3 runs to 15 residues. The V gene lost 2 bases and the J gene lost 0 bases, with 9 bases spanning the gap. The CDR3: CASSVTTVSYNEQFF. CDR3 DNA: TGTGCCAGCAGCGTCACTACCGTCTCCTACAATGAGCAGTTCTTC.

J is TRBJ2-5 and V is TRBV7-2; 11 bases are shared with TRBD2. Germline assignment: CDR1 SGHTA and CDR2 FQGNSA. V gave up 4 bases and J gave up 5 bases; unmatched junction bases: 18. The CDR3 runs 19 residues. CDR3 DNA sequence: TGTGCCAGCAGCTCCCCCACCGGGACTAGCGGTTCTCCGGGCGAGACCCAGTACTTC. Its protein product is CASSSPTGTSGSPGETQYF. The whole variable domain, remainder taken from reference TRBV7-2 and TRBJ2-5, is GAGVSQSPSNKVTEKGKDVELRCDPISGHTALYWYRQSLGQGLEFLIYFQGNSAPDKSGLPSDRFSAERTGGSVSTLTIQRTQQEDSAVYLCASSSPTGTSGSPGETQYFGPGTRLLVL.

This clone came up a few times. This chain uses TRBV12-2 with TRBJ2-2; TRBD2, the table's D call, lacks a check against the DNA. TRBV12-2 is a pseudogene locus. The CDR3 contains 15 residues. The CDR3 DNA follows: TGTGCAAGTCGCTTAGGAGGATCGAACACCGGGGAGCTGTTTTTT. It translates to CASRLGGSNTGELFF.

The chain is built from TRBV7-6 and TRBJ2-6; D is uncertain. This CDR3 is built from 14 residues. In germline, CDR1 is SGHVS, CDR2 FNYEAQ. Between the trimmed V and J ends, which lost 10 bases and 2 bases, there was a span of 12 bases. The CDR3 region has the DNA TGTGCCATCAAAGCCCTGACTGGGGCCAACGTCCTGACTTTC. This gives the protein CAIKALTGANVLTF. Supplemented by reference TRBV7-6 and TRBJ2-6, the full variable domain reads GAGVSQSPRYKVTKRGQDVALRCDPISGHVSLYWYRQALGQGPEFLTYFNYEAQQDKSGLPNDRFSAERPEGSISTLTIQRTEQRDSAMYRCAIKALTGANVLTFGAGSRLTVL.

The rearrangement joins TRBV4-1 to TRBJ2-5; D may be TRBD1 or TRBD2 (6 bases each). CDR3 size: 15 residues. Germline loops: CDR1 MGHRA, CDR2 YSYEKL. The V gene lost 3 bases and the J gene lost 4 bases, with 15 bases spanning the gap. The CDR3 coding sequence is TGCGCCAGCAGCCAGGCGGACTGGGGGGCAGAGACCCAGTACTTC. Residues: CASSQADWGAETQYF.

This clone has just a few counts. V and J are TRBV30 and TRBJ1-2, with D possibly matching TRBD1 (6 bases). The CDR3 loop spans 14 amino acids. CDR1 is GTSNPN and CDR2 is SVGIG in the germline V gene (reference sequence). The V end was cut by 8 bases, the J end by 6 bases, with 22 bases between. CDR3 protein: CARGEGVGSNGYTF. The CDR3, as DNA: TGTGCCCGAGGGGAGGGGGTTGGGTCCAATGGCTACACCTTC.

This clone was seen only once. This chain joins TRBV6-5 and TRBJ1-2, with D possibly matching TRBD1 (6 bases). CDR1 is MNHEY and CDR2 is SVGAGI in the germline V gene. Trimming left V 6 bases short and J 4 bases short, with 15 bases between. CDR3 length equals 14 residues. CDR3 bases: TGTGCCAGCAGAACAACAGGGAGTTTCTATGGCTACACCTTC. It specifies CASRTTGSFYGYTF.

V usage is TRBV21-1 and J usage is TRBJ2-5. TRBV21-1 constitutes a pseudogene. The CDR3 length is 10 residues. CDR3 protein: CASSGETQYF. CDR3 coding DNA: TGTGCCAGCAGCGGGGAGACCCAGTACTTC.

This clone was counted between two and nine times. J is TRBJ2-1 and V is TRBV29-1, with 11 nucleotides matching TRBD2. CDR3 length: 17 amino acids. Germline V lookup: CDR1 SQVTM, CDR2 ANQGSEA. V lost 6 bases, J lost 6 bases, and 16 bases stayed unmatched. The CDR3 here is CSVYSGRGLGEINEQFF. The CDR3 nucleotides are TGCAGCGTCTATAGCGGGAGGGGCTTAGGAGAGATCAATGAGCAGTTCTTC.

This clone was found a few times. The chain is built from TRBV15 and TRBJ2-1; no clear D. The germline V gene has CDR1 LNHNV and CDR2 YYDKDF (reference sequence). The CDR3 totals 14 residues. The ends were cut back, 1 base at V and 2 bases at J, with 6 bases in the middle. The CDR3 nucleotides read TGTGCCACCAGCAGAGTCCAGACCTACAATGAGCAGTTCTTC. This translates into CATSRVQTYNEQFF.

This clone was seen a few times. The chain joins TRBV7-2 to TRBJ2-5; 8 bases align to TRBD1. The CDR3 length is 16 residues. V lost 5 bases, J lost 4 bases, and 12 bases stayed unmatched. Germline values: CDR1 SGHTA, CDR2 FQGNSA. The chain's CDR3 is CASSPNQGAMGETQYF. The CDR3 coding sequence is TGTGCCAGCAGCCCCAACCAGGGGGCGATGGGAGAGACCCAGTACTTC. Drawing the rest from reference TRBV7-2 and TRBJ2-5, the complete variable domain is GAGVSQSPSNKVTEKGKDVELRCDPISGHTALYWYRQSLGQGLEFLIYFQGNSAPDKSGLPSDRFSAERTGGSVSTLTIQRTQQEDSAVYLCASSPNQGAMGETQYFGPGTRLLVL.

This clone has just a few counts. This chain links TRBV9 with TRBJ2-5, with a tentative D call TRBD2 (5 bases). V lost 0 bases, J lost 5 bases, and 11 bases lay in between. Germline CDR1 reads SGDLS; CDR2 reads YYNGEE. The CDR3 has 14 residues. In nucleotides, the CDR3 is TGTGCCAGCAGCGTAGGTGCGGGCTGGGAGACCCAGTACTTC. It codes for CASSVGAGWETQYF.

V gene TRBV25-1 combines with J gene TRBJ2-7; D not resolved. V shed 0 bases and J shed 2 bases, with 5 bases lying between them. Germline values: CDR1 MGHDK, CDR2 SYGVNS. The CDR3 consists of 13 residues. CDR3 region: CASSEYGTYEQYV. For the CDR3, the DNA is TGTGCCAGCAGTGAATACGGAACCTACGAGCAGTACGTC.

The chain combines TRBV5-4 with TRBJ1-5; D gene ambiguous. The CDR3 is made up of 13 amino acids. The germline gives CDR1 SGHNT, CDR2 YYREEE (reference sequence). V shed 0 bases and J shed 5 bases, with 6 bases lying between them. CDR3 in amino acids: CASSLGADQPQHF. CDR3 nucleotide sequence: TGTGCCAGCAGCTTGGGGGCGGATCAGCCCCAGCATTTT.

With respect to this clone: Other DNA sequences in the sample encode the same CDR3. CDR3 coding DNA: TGTGCCAGCAGCCCCGGACAGGGAAGCAGGGAGACCCAGTACTTC. This sequence encodes CASSPGQGSRETQYF. The chain couples TRBV7-2 to TRBJ2-5; 8 nucleotides align to TRBD1. Germline V CDR1 and CDR2: SGHTA, FQGNSA. With 5 bases clipped from V and 5 bases from J, the junction kept 10 bases outside the gene matches. The CDR3 is 15 amino acids.

The chain recombines TRBV7-2 with TRBJ2-1; TRBD1 aligns across 7 bases. The germline V gene encodes CDR1 SGHTA and CDR2 FQGNSA. V was clipped by 5 bases and J by 3 bases; unmatched bases: 7. The CDR3 extends over 15 amino acids. The CDR3 loop reads CASSRDSLGYNEQFF. The CDR3 region has the DNA TGTGCCAGCAGCAGGGACAGTTTGGGCTACAATGAGCAGTTCTTC.